Listed here are 17 T cell receptor beta chains from one sample, sequenced in a study of CD8 T cells in ankylosing spondylitis. TCRdb itself ran the 5' RACE reads through MiXCR, one entry per CDR3 protein. The table has 150,000 or so distinct CDR3 sequences, roughly 10% seen once. Sequencing input: blood, either unsorted or a sorted T cell fraction (not recorded which). Receptors were obtained from a male donor with ankylosing spondylitis or in good health (not recorded which).

This clonotype came up many times. The CDR3 is CASSRGTEAYEQYF. For the CDR3, the DNA is TGTGCCAGCAGTCGCGGGACAGAAGCCTACGAGCAGTACTTC. The chain has TRBV6-1 and TRBJ2-7; D possibly corresponds to TRBD1 (7 bases). Trimming removed 5 bases at V and 2 bases at J, with 13 bases between. Germline values: CDR1 MNHNS, CDR2 SASEGT. The CDR3 extends over 14 amino acids.

In this sample, this clonotype turned up many times. V is TRBV24-1 and J is TRBJ2-5; D gene ambiguous. The CDR3 sequence is 19 residues long. Germline-derived CDR1 and CDR2 are KGHDR and SFDVKD. The V gene lost 10 bases and the J gene lost 0 bases, with 29 bases spanning the gap. CDR3 in DNA: TGTGCCACAGTCCCCGGGCTCACGTGTTATACGGTAGACCAAGAGACCCAGTACTTC. This encodes CATVPGLTCYTVDQETQYF.

The rearrangement uses TRBV5-1 and TRBJ2-5, with D unresolved. The CDR3 totals 12 residues. CDR1 and CDR2 from the germline V gene are SGHRS and YFSETQ. With 2 bases removed from V and 4 bases from J, the gap between germline ends came to 6 bases. CDR3 in amino acids: CASSFVRETQYF. DNA for the CDR3: TGCGCCAGCAGCTTTGTACGAGAGACCCAGTACTTC.

This clonotype was observed a handful of times. The chain uses TRBV11-2 and TRBJ2-7; 8 bases are shared with TRBD1. CDR1 SGHAT and CDR2 FQNNGV come from the germline V gene. The trim removed 2 bases at V and 1 base at J, leaving 13 bases unmatched. The CDR3 is 18 amino acids. Here the CDR3 reads CASSLSPGGQTVSYEQYF. The CDR3 DNA sequence: TGTGCCAGCAGCTTATCCCCAGGGGGCCAAACCGTTTCCTACGAGCAGTACTTC.

This clonotype came up a few times. The V gene is TRBV11-2, the J gene TRBJ2-5; D tentatively reads TRBD1 or TRBD2 (6 bases each). From germline, CDR1 is SGHAT and CDR2 FQNNGV. The CDR3 sequence is 14 residues long. V gave up 6 bases and J gave up 5 bases, with 16 bases separating them. Written as DNA, the CDR3 is TGTGCCAGCAGTCAGACTAGGAGGGGGGAGACCCAGTACTTC. Amino acid sequence: CASSQTRRGETQYF.

This clonotype has a count of ten or more. The chain combines TRBV7-9 with TRBJ1-1, with TRBD1 as a possible D gene (5 bases). The CDR3 spans 14 residues. The V end lost 4 bases, the J end lost 5 bases, and 14 bases lay between the germline ends. The germline V gene encodes CDR1 SEHNR and CDR2 FQNEAQ (reference sequence). Written as DNA, the CDR3 is TGTGCCAGCAGCTCCCTTGGGGGGGGAACTGAAGCTTTCTTT. Translation gives CASSSLGGGTEAFF. Full variable domain (missing parts from reference TRBV7-9 and TRBJ1-1): DTGVSQNPRHKITKRGQNVTFRCDPISEHNRLYWYRQTLGQGPEFLTYFQNEAQLEKSRLLSDRFSAERPKGSFSTLEIQRTEQGDSAMYLCASSSLGGGTEAFFGQGTRLTVV.

This clonotype was observed a single time. The chain is built from TRBV12-3 or TRBV12-4 and TRBJ2-1; tentative D call: TRBD2 (5 bases). V was clipped by 5 bases and J by 14 bases, with 16 bases between them. This CDR3 comprises 12 residues. DNA of the CDR3: TGTGCCAGCAGTCCCGAACTAGACGCGGAGTTCTTC. This gives the protein CASSPELDAEFF.

This clonotype was counted ten times or more. The chain carries TRBV5-1 and TRBJ2-7; the D call may be TRBD1 or TRBD2 (5 bases each). Per the germline V gene, CDR1 is SGHRS and CDR2 is YFSETQ. This CDR3 comprises 13 residues. The V and J ends lost 2 bases and 2 bases respectively, with 8 bases between them. The CDR3 DNA follows: TGCGCCAGCAGCTTCACGGGGCCCTACGAGCAGTACTTC. Its translation is CASSFTGPYEQYF.

This clonotype was observed a few times. In DNA form, the CDR3 reads TGTGCCAGCAGGGCCGGGACAGGGGATGGCTACACCTTC. As protein: CASRAGTGDGYTF. This chain uses TRBV12-3 or TRBV12-4 with TRBJ1-2, with 10 positions matching TRBD1. The CDR3 runs 13 residues. The junction had 4 bases not matched to a gene; V was cut back by 6 bases and J by 6 bases.

This chain connects TRBV10-2 to TRBJ1-1, with no clear D. The length of the CDR3 is 13 residues. Germline V gives CDR1 WSHSY, CDR2 SAAADI. V was cut by 4 bases and J by 0 bases, with 6 bases left in between. The CDR3 sequence: CASSAKMNTEAFF. CDR3 coding DNA: TGCGCCAGCAGTGCCAAGATGAACACTGAAGCTTTCTTT.

This clonotype was seen a handful of times. This chain connects TRBV18 to TRBJ2-6; D gene unclear. V lost 6 bases and J lost 2, with 11 bases in between. CDR1 is KGHSH and CDR2 is LQKENI in the germline V gene. The length of the CDR3 is 15 residues. The CDR3 loop reads CASSGMGTGANVLTF. CDR3 bases: TGTGCCAGCTCGGGTATGGGGACTGGGGCCAACGTCCTGACTTTC.

This clonotype was seen more than once but under ten times. The genes are TRBV7-2 and TRBJ1-6; D gene unclear. The germline V gene encodes CDR1 SGHTA and CDR2 FQGNSA. The CDR3 is 15 amino acids. Deletions cut 2 bases from V and 4 bases from J, with 9 bases between. CDR3 coding DNA: TGTGCCAGCAGCTTAAGACGGTTTTATAATTCACCCCTCCACTTT. This translates into CASSLRRFYNSPLHF.

This clonotype was seen only a few times. The chain carries TRBV2 and TRBJ1-2, with 7 bases aligning to TRBD1. CDR3 length: 14 residues. V lost 8 bases and J lost 4; bases outside the gene matches: 10. Germline-derived CDR1 and CDR2 are SNHLY and FYNNEI. CDR3 sequence (DNA): TGTGCCAGCCTAGGGGGCAGGGGCCTCTATGGCTACACCTTC. This codes for CASLGGRGLYGYTF.

This clonotype showed up many times. This chain links TRBV7-4 with TRBJ2-3, with D possibly being TRBD1 (6 bases). The CDR3 runs 16 residues. In germline, CDR1 is SGHVT, CDR2 SQSDAQ. V was clipped by 5 bases and J by 2 bases, with 17 bases between them. CDR3 loop: CASSLPTGLSTDTQYF. CDR3 coding DNA: TGTGCCAGCAGCCTCCCTACAGGGCTTTCCACAGATACGCAGTATTTT.

This clonotype was observed many times. The chain has TRBV28 and TRBJ1-6; 9 nucleotides match TRBD1. CDR1 is MDHEN and CDR2 is SYDVKM in the germline V gene. This CDR3 region has 16 residues. Germline trimming cut 4 bases from V and 10 bases from J; bases unmatched to any gene: 11. CDR3 bases: TGTGCCAGCAGTTCTTTCGGGGGGACAGGGTGGTCACCCCTCCACTTT. Protein: CASSSFGGTGWSPLHF.

This clonotype was found a few times. The chain combines TRBV7-2 with TRBJ2-2, with 10 bases lining up with TRBD2. CDR1 SGHTA and CDR2 FQGNSA come from the germline V gene. This CDR3 contains 17 residues. J lost 3 bases, V lost 4 bases, and 8 bases had no gene match. CDR3 nucleotides: TGTGCCAGCAGCTCCGCCGGCCTAGCGGGAGACACCGGGGAGCTGTTTTTT. This sequence encodes CASSSAGLAGDTGELFF.

This clonotype was recorded at least ten times. This CDR3 reads CASSVEGRTAYNEQFF. The CDR3 bases are TGTGCCAGCAGCGTAGAGGGCCGCACGGCCTACAATGAGCAGTTCTTC. The chain has TRBV9 and TRBJ2-1; D gene ambiguous. CDR1 and CDR2 from the germline V gene are SGDLS and YYNGEE. Between the trimmed V and J ends, which lost 0 bases and 2 bases, there was a span of 12 bases. CDR3 length: 16 amino acids.